These T cell receptor beta chains were read from a single sample in a study of shared clonotypes between healthy human individuals. Data came from immunoSEQ multiplex PCR; TCRdb stores just in-frame clones and leaves some out. The data show 630,000 or so clones, 98% seen once. The specimen sequenced was naive CD8+ T cells sorted from blood. Receptors originate from a young man in good health. The CDR3 runs from the conserved cysteine through the conserved F or W. D genes are given only for firm matches. Not every row has a clone size; where given, it reads once, few, many or a size class.

size	V	J	D	DNA	CDR3
.	TRBV6-1	TRBJ1-5	.	TGTGCCAGCAGTGAAAATTGGTCGGGTAGCAATCAGCCCCAGCATTTT	CASSENWSGSNQPQHF
.	TRBV29-1	TRBJ2-1	.	TGCAGCGTTGATGGAACGACACTCCAGAAAGACAATGAGCAGTTCTTC	CSVDGTTLQKDNEQFF
.	TRBV7-2	TRBJ1-1	.	TGTGCCAGCAGCTTAACGGGCACTGAAGCTTTCTTT	CASSLTGTEAFF
.	TRBV29-1	TRBJ2-1	TRBD2	TGCAGCTCCCTTCCTCGGGAGGGTTACAATGAGCAGTTCTTC	CSSLPREGYNEQFF
once	TRBV6-1	TRBJ2-7	TRBD2	TGTGCCAGCAGTCCCCTGGGGCGGGAGATCCACGAGCAGTACTTC	CASSPLGREIHEQYF
.	TRBV11-2	TRBJ2-2	.	TGTGCCAGCAGCTCCTCTCTAGGGAGTGACACCGGGGAGCTGTTTTTT	CASSSSLGSDTGELFF
once	TRBV7-9	TRBJ2-5	TRBD2	TGTGCCAGCAGCTCCGGACTAGCGGGAGCGAAGACCCAGTACTTC	CASSSGLAGAKTQYF
.	TRBV7-9	TRBJ2-1	.	TGTGCCAGCAGCTTAGAGGGCCATGAGCAGTTCTTC	CASSLEGHEQFF
.	TRBV7-9	TRBJ2-1	TRBD2	TGTGCCAGCAGCCCCTGGACTAGCGAGACCAATGAGCAGTTCTTC	CASSPWTSETNEQFF
.	TRBV5-1	TRBJ2-5	.	TGCGCCAGCAGCTTGTTCGGGACACAAGAGACCCAGTACTTC	CASSLFGTQETQYF
.	TRBV27	TRBJ1-5	TRBD1	TGTGCCAGCAGACAGGGGATCAGCAATCAGCCCCAGCATTTT	CASRQGISNQPQHF
.	TRBV10-2	TRBJ1-2	TRBD1	TGCGCCAGCAGTGAGGCAGACAGGGAGATCAACTATGGCTACACCTTC	CASSEADREINYGYTF
.	TRBV7-9	TRBJ1-1	.	TGTGCCAGCAGCTTAGCGCCTACTGAAGCTTTCTTT	CASSLAPTEAFF
.	TRBV7-9	TRBJ2-1	TRBD1	TGTGCCAGCAGCGCCCGGACAGGAAATGAGCAGTTCTTC	CASSARTGNEQFF
.	TRBV1	TRBJ2-4	.	TGCACCAGCAGCCAATTCGGGACAGGGTTCCCCCTTGAGGCAAAAAACATTCAGTACTTC	CTSSQFGTGFPLEAKNIQYF
.	TRBV29-1	TRBJ2-1	TRBD2	TGCAGCGTGCCGAGCGGACTAGTCATAAATGAGCAGTTCTTC	CSVPSGLVINEQFF
once	TRBV11-2	TRBJ2-1	.	TGTGCCAGCAGCTTCGGAGGGAGGACCCTATTCTTC	CASSFGGRTLFF
.	TRBV5-1	TRBJ2-7	.	TGCGCCAGCAGCTTCCGCAGCTCCTACGAGCAGTACTTC	CASSFRSSYEQYF
.	TRBV5-1	TRBJ2-1	.	TGCGCCAGCAGCCCCTCCGGGGCAGCCTACAATGAGCAGTTCTTC	CASSPSGAAYNEQFF
.	TRBV6-1	TRBJ1-4	.	TGTGCCAGCAGTGAAACAGACGAAAAACTGTTTTTT	CASSETDEKLFF
.	TRBV7-7	TRBJ2-7	.	TGTGCTAGCAGCTTTGGCAGGGGCTACGAGCAGTACTTC	CASSFGRGYEQYF
.	TRBV7-9	TRBJ2-3	TRBD2	TGTGCCAGCAGCTTAATGACTAGCGGCTCAGACACAGATACGCAGTATTTT	CASSLMTSGSDTDTQYF
.	TRBV4-3	TRBJ1-1	.	TGCGCCAGCAGCCAACTAACTACAGGGTTGGGTGAAGCTTTCTTT	CASSQLTTGLGEAFF
.	TRBV11-2	TRBJ2-5	.	TGTGCCAGCAGCCCTGCCCCACTAGCTGATCATGACCAGTACTTC	CASSPAPLADHDQYF
.	TRBV6-5	TRBJ2-7	TRBD2	TGTGCCAGCAGCCCAACCGGGACTAGCGGAGGAGAGCAGTACTTC	CASSPTGTSGGEQYF